This T cell receptor (beta chain) is from a study of blood T cell repertoires in COVID-19 (TCRdb year 2020). For the wider study: The collaborator samples originated in the United States, Italy and Spain and spanned the acute and convalescent phases of COVID-19. HLA class I and class II types, where available, came from metadata supplied by the sample provider rather than from assay-based typing. Subjects who had been exposed to COVID-19, were actively infected with it, or had recovered from it provided the deeply sampled blood TCRbeta repertoires that made up the dataset. Nearly every sample came with metadata listing a de-identified subject ID, COVID-19 status, age in years and sex. The samples were drawn from the first 160 participants of the ongoing ImmuneRACE study and from roughly 1,300 subjects provided by 6 global collaborators. The prospective study material was composed of cDNA or gDNA derived from T cells, B-cell-depleted T cells, or PBMCs. The repertoires were made available in a free public database intended to serve as a resource for research on the immune response to SARS-CoV-2. General conclusions and limits of the study: How much clinical and demographic metadata was included differed by source and by participant, and the metadata was provided uncurated.

TCRbeta CDR3 regions were amplified from genomic DNA by means of the immunoSEQ Assay, a bias-controlled multiplex PCR. The study's own analysis went as follows. Within the assay, amplification of reference gene primers was used to estimate how many nucleated cells each sample contained. Sequence reads were collapsed and filtered to measure the absolute abundance of every unique TCRbeta CDR3 rearrangement. For each sample, productive Simpson clonality was calculated as the square root of Simpson's diversity index over productive rearrangements. In its TCRdb copy, this immuneACCESS table keeps in-frame sequences only and misses some clones. Where compared with another copy, unresolved V genes explain less than half of these, and the others have no known cause. D and trimming come from the DNA, and the V and J calls and clone size come from that table. This sample holds approximately 82,000 clones; 85% to 90% were observed only once. Approximately 1% of the sample is taken by the ten largest.

In its sample, this clone was seen a few times. Its recognized antigen is unknown. No clone much larger than this one lies a single base away; base qualities are absent. Enrolling through a virtual design, the prospective study's participants ranged in age from roughly 18 to 89 years and lived across around 25 United States geographic areas. In the prospective study, cohorts were assigned on the basis of participant-reported clinical history obtained from a screening survey and a study questionnaire. Mobile phlebotomists in the prospective study collected whole blood, serum and a nasopharyngeal or oropharyngeal swab from every participant. Additional blood draws and questionnaires over an approximately two-month period could optionally be provided by prospective study participants. Before DNA extraction, blood samples from the prospective study were shipped at room temperature or frozen. The V end gives up 8 bases and the J end 4 bases, leaving 8 bases in the junction not matched to a gene. According to the germline V gene, CDR1 reads MDHEN and CDR2 reads SYDVKM. Taken from cysteine to phenylalanine, the CDR3 has 14 residues. CDR3 DNA only is kept here, 42 bases in frame from base 1.

The chain is assembled from TRBV28 and TRBJ2-3, with 8 bases matching TRBD1. What was sequenced was PBMCs or T cells enriched from blood (not recorded which). This sequence was found in a woman between 50 and 59 years old with acute COVID-19. For the CDR3, the sequence is CASETGGSADTQYF. The base sequence is TGTGCCAGCGAAACAGGGGGTTCCGCAGATACGCAGTATTTT.